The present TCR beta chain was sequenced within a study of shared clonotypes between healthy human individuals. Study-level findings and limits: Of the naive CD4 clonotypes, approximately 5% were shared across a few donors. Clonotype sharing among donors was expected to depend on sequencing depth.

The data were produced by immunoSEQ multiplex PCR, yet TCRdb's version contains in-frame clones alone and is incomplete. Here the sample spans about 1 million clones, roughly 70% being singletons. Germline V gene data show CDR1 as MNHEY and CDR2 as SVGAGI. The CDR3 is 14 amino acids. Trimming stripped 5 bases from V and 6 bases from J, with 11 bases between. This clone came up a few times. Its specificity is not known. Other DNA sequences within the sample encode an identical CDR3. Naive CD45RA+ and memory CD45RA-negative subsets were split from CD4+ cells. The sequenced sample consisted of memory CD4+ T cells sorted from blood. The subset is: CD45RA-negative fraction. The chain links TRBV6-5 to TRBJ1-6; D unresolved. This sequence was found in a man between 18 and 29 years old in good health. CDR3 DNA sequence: TGTGCCAGCAGTCGGACGGGGAGTAATTCACCCCTCCACTTT. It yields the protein CASSRTGSNSPLHF.